These T cell receptor beta chains were read from a single sample in a study of PD-1 blockade in classical Hodgkin lymphoma. Assay used: immunoSEQ multiplex PCR; TCRdb lists only in-frame clones, some missing. The data contain 8,000 to 8,500 clones, 86% of them singletons. The source material was CD8+ T cells from blood, sampled at baseline. The source is a human donor with classical Hodgkin lymphoma. CDR3s include the opening cysteine and the closing phenylalanine or tryptophan. A D gene is named only where the DNA matches it firmly. Clone size is given for some rows only: seen once, a few or many times, or a class if the clone is expanded.

j_gene: TRBJ2-1
d_gene: NA
v_gene: TRBV11-1
abundance: few
CDR3nt: TGTGCCAGCAGCTTAGGGGCAGTCAAAGAGCAGTTCTTC
CDR3aa: CASSLGAVKEQFF

j_gene: TRBJ2-7
d_gene: NA
v_gene: TRBV27
abundance: NA
CDR3nt: TGTGCCAGCAGTTCAAGTTCAACCTCCTACGAGCAGTACTTC
CDR3aa: CASSSSSTSYEQYF

j_gene: TRBJ1-4
d_gene: NA
v_gene: TRBV23-1
abundance: NA
CDR3nt: TGCGCCAGCAGTCATGAGAGGGGGGATGAAAAACTGTTTTTT
CDR3aa: CASSHERGDEKLFF

j_gene: TRBJ2-5
d_gene: NA
v_gene: TRBV5-8
abundance: NA
CDR3nt: TGTGCCAGCACTGGTGGGGAGACCCAGTACTTC
CDR3aa: CASTGGETQYF

j_gene: TRBJ2-3
d_gene: NA
v_gene: TRBV11-2
abundance: once
CDR3nt: TGTGCCAGCAGCTTAGCGCGGACTCCCCCCCAGTTCGATACGCAGTATTTT
CDR3aa: CASSLARTPPQFDTQYF

j_gene: TRBJ2-1
d_gene: TRBD2
v_gene: TRBV27
abundance: NA
CDR3nt: TGTGCCAGCAGTTTTTTCTGGGAGGGCCAAGGCAATGAGCAGTTCTTC
CDR3aa: CASSFFWEGQGNEQFF

j_gene: TRBJ2-1
d_gene: NA
v_gene: TRBV27
abundance: NA
CDR3nt: TGTGCCAGCAGTTTAGCGGACTGGGACAATGAGCAGTTCTTC
CDR3aa: CASSLADWDNEQFF

j_gene: TRBJ1-6
d_gene: TRBD1
v_gene: TRBV5-4
abundance: once
CDR3nt: TGTGCCAGCAGCCCCGGGACAGATTTTTCACCCCTCCACTTT
CDR3aa: CASSPGTDFSPLHF

j_gene: TRBJ2-1
d_gene: TRBD1
v_gene: TRBV27
abundance: NA
CDR3nt: TGTGCCAGCGGGGACAGGGCCAACAATGAGCAGTTCTTC
CDR3aa: CASGDRANNEQFF

j_gene: TRBJ1-1
d_gene: NA
v_gene: TRBV6-1
abundance: NA
CDR3nt: TGTGCCAGCAGTGAATGGGGGCAGAACACTGAAGCTTTCTTT
CDR3aa: CASSEWGQNTEAFF

j_gene: TRBJ2-3
d_gene: TRBD2
v_gene: TRBV10-3
abundance: once
CDR3nt: TGTGCCATCAGTGAGTCCCCCAGCGGGGGCGCAGATACGCAGTATTTT
CDR3aa: CAISESPSGGADTQYF

j_gene: TRBJ1-2
d_gene: TRBD1
v_gene: TRBV28
abundance: NA
CDR3nt: TGTGCCAGCAGTACGGGACAGGACTTTAACTATGGCTACACCTTC
CDR3aa: CASSTGQDFNYGYTF

j_gene: TRBJ2-7
d_gene: NA
v_gene: TRBV11-2
abundance: NA
CDR3nt: TGTGCCAGCGCCCCTCAGGGTGCTCCCTACGAGCAGTACTTC
CDR3aa: CASAPQGAPYEQYF

j_gene: TRBJ1-3
d_gene: TRBD1
v_gene: TRBV11-2
abundance: NA
CDR3nt: TGTGCCAGCAGACGATCGACAGGGTCTGGAAACACCATATATTTT
CDR3aa: CASRRSTGSGNTIYF

j_gene: TRBJ1-1
d_gene: TRBD1
v_gene: TRBV29-1
abundance: few
CDR3nt: TGCAGCGTTGCCGGGACAGGGGACACTGAAGCTTTCTTT
CDR3aa: CSVAGTGDTEAFF

j_gene: TRBJ2-1
d_gene: TRBD2
v_gene: TRBV28
abundance: hyperexpanded
CDR3nt: TGTGCCAGCAGTTTATGGGCTAGCGGGAGTTCCTACAATGAGCAGTTCTTC
CDR3aa: CASSLWASGSSYNEQFF

j_gene: TRBJ2-1
d_gene: NA
v_gene: TRBV27
abundance: NA
CDR3nt: TGTGCCAGCTCGATGGGGGGCAATGAGCAGTTCTTC
CDR3aa: CASSMGGNEQFF

j_gene: TRBJ2-7
d_gene: NA
v_gene: TRBV4-2
abundance: NA
CDR3nt: TGTGCCAGCAGCCAAGGGAGTTACTACGAGCAGTACTTC
CDR3aa: CASSQGSYYEQYF

j_gene: TRBJ2-1
d_gene: NA
v_gene: TRBV18
abundance: NA
CDR3nt: TGTGCCAGCTCACCGGAGGCCAGGGATGAGCAGTTCTTC
CDR3aa: CASSPEARDEQFF

j_gene: TRBJ1-1
d_gene: NA
v_gene: TRBV27
abundance: once
CDR3nt: TGTGCCAGCAGTTTATATAGGGGTCTGAACACTGAAGCTTTCTTT
CDR3aa: CASSLYRGLNTEAFF

j_gene: TRBJ2-7
d_gene: NA
v_gene: TRBV19
abundance: NA
CDR3nt: TGTGCCAGTAGTATAATCCTCGGGCAGGGGATGTGTGAGCAGTACTTC
CDR3aa: CASSIILGQGMCEQYF

j_gene: TRBJ1-5
d_gene: TRBD1
v_gene: TRBV6-1
abundance: medium-sized
CDR3nt: TGTGCCAGCAGGGACAGGCGGGGACGTCAGCCCCAGCATTTT
CDR3aa: CASRDRRGRQPQHF

j_gene: TRBJ2-5
d_gene: NA
v_gene: TRBV19
abundance: NA
CDR3nt: TGTGCCAGTAGCCCGGACGGGCCCCAAGAGACCCAGTACTTC
CDR3aa: CASSPDGPQETQYF

j_gene: TRBJ1-3
d_gene: NA
v_gene: TRBV18
abundance: NA
CDR3nt: TGTGCCAGCTCACCAGAAGGGTTGGGCACCATATATTTT
CDR3aa: CASSPEGLGTIYF

j_gene: TRBJ2-7
d_gene: TRBD2
v_gene: TRBV2
abundance: NA
CDR3nt: TGTGCCAGCAGGAGCCCCCCGCGGGGGGATCCCTACGAGCAGTACTTC
CDR3aa: CASRSPPRGDPYEQYF

j_gene: TRBJ2-3
d_gene: NA
v_gene: TRBV19
abundance: NA
CDR3nt: TGTGCCAGTAGTCCGGGGACAACTAGCACAGATACGCAGTATTTT
CDR3aa: CASSPGTTSTDTQYF

j_gene: TRBJ2-5
d_gene: NA
v_gene: TRBV28
abundance: NA
CDR3nt: TGTGCCAGCAGTCCCACACCAGGGGCGGGCGGGAAGACCCAGTACTTC
CDR3aa: CASSPTPGAGGKTQYF

j_gene: TRBJ2-7
d_gene: TRBD2
v_gene: TRBV30
abundance: NA
CDR3nt: TGTGCCTGGAATAGCGGGAGGGCCCTCTCCTACGAGCAGTACTTC
CDR3aa: CAWNSGRALSYEQYF

j_gene: TRBJ2-5
d_gene: NA
v_gene: TRBV7-7
abundance: NA
CDR3nt: TGTGCTAGCAGCTTAGACTGGTCAGAACAAGAGACCCAGTACTTC
CDR3aa: CASSLDWSEQETQYF

j_gene: TRBJ2-1
d_gene: NA
v_gene: TRBV28
abundance: few
CDR3nt: TGTGCCAGCAGTCGGGACATGAGCTCCTACAATGAGCAGTTCTTC
CDR3aa: CASSRDMSSYNEQFF

j_gene: TRBJ2-6
d_gene: NA
v_gene: TRBV5-1
abundance: NA
CDR3nt: TGCGCCAGCAGCTTTGACAGGTTAAACTCTGGGGCCAACGTCCTGACTTTC
CDR3aa: CASSFDRLNSGANVLTF

j_gene: TRBJ1-1
d_gene: NA
v_gene: TRBV9
abundance: NA
CDR3nt: TGTGCCAGCAGCGAAGGTGTTTCGGACACTGAAGCTTTCTTT
CDR3aa: CASSEGVSDTEAFF

j_gene: TRBJ1-6
d_gene: NA
v_gene: TRBV5-6
abundance: NA
CDR3nt: TGTGCCAGCAGCTTGGGGCCGGACGGGGGCCACGGGGAATCACCCCTCCACTTT
CDR3aa: CASSLGPDGGHGESPLHF

j_gene: TRBJ1-4
d_gene: TRBD1
v_gene: TRBV30
abundance: once
CDR3nt: TGTGCCTGGAGTGTACACCCTCCCGGGACAGGGTCTGAAAAACTGTTTTTT
CDR3aa: CAWSVHPPGTGSEKLFF

j_gene: TRBJ1-5
d_gene: NA
v_gene: TRBV28
abundance: NA
CDR3nt: TGTGCCAGCAGTTTGCATAGCAATCAGCCCCAGCATTTT
CDR3aa: CASSLHSNQPQHF

j_gene: TRBJ2-3
d_gene: TRBD1
v_gene: TRBV2
abundance: NA
CDR3nt: TGTGCCAGCAAGAGGACAGGGTTGGGGATAGGTGACACAGATACGCAGTATTTT
CDR3aa: CASKRTGLGIGDTDTQYF

j_gene: TRBJ2-2
d_gene: NA
v_gene: TRBV5-6
abundance: NA
CDR3nt: TGTGCCAGCAGCTTTGTAACCGGGGAGCTGTTTTTT
CDR3aa: CASSFVTGELFF

j_gene: TRBJ2-7
d_gene: NA
v_gene: TRBV15
abundance: NA
CDR3nt: TGTGCCACCAGCAAGAGGGTTGTGGACGAGCAGTACTTC
CDR3aa: CATSKRVVDEQYF

j_gene: TRBJ2-5
d_gene: NA
v_gene: TRBV6-6
abundance: NA
CDR3nt: TGTGCCAGCAGTTACAGGCTCGGGGACCTCCAAGAGACCCAGTACTTC
CDR3aa: CASSYRLGDLQETQYF

j_gene: TRBJ2-7
d_gene: NA
v_gene: TRBV7-3
abundance: NA
CDR3nt: TGTGCCAGCAGCTTAGCAGGCAACTCCTACGAGCAGTACTTC
CDR3aa: CASSLAGNSYEQYF

j_gene: TRBJ2-7
d_gene: TRBD2
v_gene: TRBV7-8
abundance: NA
CDR3nt: TGTGCCAGCAGCAAGCTACAGCGGGAGATTTTGTACGAGCAGTACTTC
CDR3aa: CASSKLQREILYEQYF

j_gene: TRBJ2-5
d_gene: NA
v_gene: TRBV5-1
abundance: few
CDR3nt: TGCGCCAGCAGCTTGGAAACGGGGCAAGAGACCCAGTACTTC
CDR3aa: CASSLETGQETQYF

j_gene: TRBJ2-5
d_gene: TRBD1
v_gene: TRBV6-5
abundance: NA
CDR3nt: TGTGCCAGCAGTCCGGGACAGGGTGAGACCCAGTACTTC
CDR3aa: CASSPGQGETQYF

j_gene: TRBJ1-5
d_gene: NA
v_gene: TRBV27
abundance: NA
CDR3nt: TGTGCCAGCAGCCCTTTGGGCAATCAGCCCCAGCATTTT
CDR3aa: CASSPLGNQPQHF

j_gene: TRBJ2-1
d_gene: TRBD2
v_gene: TRBV18
abundance: NA
CDR3nt: TGTGCCAGCTCACTAGGACTAGACAATGAGCAGTTCTTC
CDR3aa: CASSLGLDNEQFF

j_gene: TRBJ2-2
d_gene: NA
v_gene: TRBV10-1
abundance: NA
CDR3nt: TGCGCCAGCAGTGAGTCGGGACACTTGAACACCGGGGAGCTGTTTTTT
CDR3aa: CASSESGHLNTGELFF

j_gene: TRBJ1-1
d_gene: TRBD1
v_gene: TRBV19
abundance: NA
CDR3nt: TGTGCCAGTAGTGTCAGCGAGGGGGCTCACACTGAAGCTTTCTTT
CDR3aa: CASSVSEGAHTEAFF

j_gene: TRBJ2-7
d_gene: NA
v_gene: TRBV2
abundance: NA
CDR3nt: TGTGCCACCCCGGGACTCGCGGGCGAGCAGTACTTC
CDR3aa: CATPGLAGEQYF

j_gene: TRBJ1-1
d_gene: NA
v_gene: TRBV19
abundance: NA
CDR3nt: TGTGCCAGTAGTATAACAGGTTACCTGAACACTGAAGCTTTCTTT
CDR3aa: CASSITGYLNTEAFF

j_gene: TRBJ2-7
d_gene: TRBD2
v_gene: TRBV19
abundance: NA
CDR3nt: TGTGCCAGTAGTCCCGCTAGCGGTCCAAGCGAGCAGTACTTC
CDR3aa: CASSPASGPSEQYF

j_gene: TRBJ1-1
d_gene: NA
v_gene: TRBV5-1
abundance: NA
CDR3nt: TGCGCCAGCAGCCCCACCCCAGCCCAGGGAGCTTTCTTT
CDR3aa: CASSPTPAQGAFF

j_gene: TRBJ1-5
d_gene: NA
v_gene: TRBV18
abundance: NA
CDR3nt: TGTGCCAGCTCACAGAGTTATCAGCCCCAGCATTTT
CDR3aa: CASSQSYQPQHF

j_gene: TRBJ2-7
d_gene: NA
v_gene: TRBV10-3
abundance: NA
CDR3nt: TGTGCCATCAGTGACTCCGGGGGCGAGCAGTACTTC
CDR3aa: CAISDSGGEQYF

j_gene: TRBJ2-7
d_gene: NA
v_gene: TRBV5-1
abundance: NA
CDR3nt: TGCGCCAGCAGCTTGGCCCTGTATCACGAGCAGTACTTC
CDR3aa: CASSLALYHEQYF

j_gene: TRBJ1-5
d_gene: NA
v_gene: TRBV27
abundance: NA
CDR3nt: TGTGCCAGCAGTGCCGGGATGGGTCAGCCCCAGCATTTT
CDR3aa: CASSAGMGQPQHF